The entry below describes one T cell receptor (beta chain). What it binds is unknown. CDR1 and CDR2 from the germline V gene are MNHEY and SVGEGT. The CDR3 runs 15 residues. The V gene end was trimmed by 2 bases and the J gene end by 2 bases; junction bases not matched to a gene: 6. The sample originates from a study of blood T cells in healthy people across ages. Study details: Capture via template switching afforded approximately one barcoded beta molecule per two T cells. Study-wide results and limits: Fewer expanded clones and more diversity marked long-lived versus aged donors.

For the second PCR, which ran for 7 to 11 cycles, a sample-barcoded 5' primer and a J-beta primer mix were used. TCRdb analysed the 5' RACE reads with MiXCR anew, one entry per CDR3 protein. The data hold 750,000 or so distinct CDR3 sequences, with around a quarter observed a single time. A further study also used this sample, focusing on T cells of mothers and their children. This second study notes: Unrelated mother-child pairs always had slightly, but never significantly, lower normalized overlap than related pairs. Persistent microchimeric T cell clones were sought, and none were detected.

The chain carries TRBV6-2 or TRBV6-3 and TRBJ2-7; 7 nucleotides align to TRBD2. This TCR was recovered from a boy between 10 and 17 years old in good health. Sequenced input: blood. CDR3 in amino acids: CASSYPSSGAYEQYF. The CDR3 region has the DNA TGTGCCAGCAGTTACCCGTCTAGCGGAGCCTACGAGCAGTACTTC.